This T cell receptor beta chain was obtained from a study of beta chain features in type 1 diabetes. In the case of this clone: What it binds is unknown.

Sequencing targeted expressed TCRB transcripts, as all isolated RNA had been reverse transcribed. Clones were sequenced by immunoSEQ multiplex PCR, and TCRdb holds only the in-frame ones, with some missing. The sample has under 150,000 clones, 15% to 20% seen once. Staining for CD45RO/CCR7/CD25/CD127/CD95/CD27 allowed sorting of CD4+ naive, central memory, regulatory and stem cell-like memory cells. Broader study findings: In all four CD4+ subsets, TCRB CDR3 length was significantly, moderately reduced in type 1 diabetes.

The receptor was isolated from a young man with type 1 diabetes. Sequences were obtained from central memory CD4+ T cells from blood.

In DNA form, the CDR3 reads TGTGCCAGCAGCAAAGGGTGCGGACAGGGCAATCAGCCCCAGCATTTT. This gives the protein CASSKGCGQGNQPQHF. The chain joins TRBV21-1 to TRBJ1-5; TRBD1 is the table's D call, not checked against the DNA. TRBV21-1 is assigned pseudogene status. This CDR3 region has 16 residues.